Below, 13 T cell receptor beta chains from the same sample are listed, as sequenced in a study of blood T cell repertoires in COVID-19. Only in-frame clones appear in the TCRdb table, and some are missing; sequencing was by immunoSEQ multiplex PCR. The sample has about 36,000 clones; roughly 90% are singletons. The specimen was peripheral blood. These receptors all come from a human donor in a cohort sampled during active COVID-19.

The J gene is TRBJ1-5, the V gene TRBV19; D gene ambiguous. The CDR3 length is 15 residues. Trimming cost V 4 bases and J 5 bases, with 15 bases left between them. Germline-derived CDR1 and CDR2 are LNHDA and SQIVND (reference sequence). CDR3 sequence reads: CASSKSAPADQPQHF. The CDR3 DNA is TGTGCCAGTAGTAAGTCGGCCCCCGCGGATCAGCCCCAGCATTTT.

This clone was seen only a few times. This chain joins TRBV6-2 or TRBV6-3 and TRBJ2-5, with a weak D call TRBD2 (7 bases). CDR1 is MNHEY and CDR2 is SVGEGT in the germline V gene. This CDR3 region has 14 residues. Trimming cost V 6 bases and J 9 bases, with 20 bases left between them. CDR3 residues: CASSQRGPPGAQYF. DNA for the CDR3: TGTGCCAGCAGCCAGCGGGGTCCCCCAGGGGCCCAGTACTTC.

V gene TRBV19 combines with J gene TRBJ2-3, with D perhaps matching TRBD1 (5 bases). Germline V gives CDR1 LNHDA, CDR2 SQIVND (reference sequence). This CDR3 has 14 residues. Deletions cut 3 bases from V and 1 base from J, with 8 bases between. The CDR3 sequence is CASSIQGGTDTQYF. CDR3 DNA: TGTGCCAGTAGTATTCAGGGTGGCACAGATACGCAGTATTTT. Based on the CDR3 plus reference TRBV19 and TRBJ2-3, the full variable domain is DGGITQSPKYLFRKEGQNVTLSCEQNLNHDAMYWYRQDPGQGLRLIYYSQIVNDFQKGDIAEGYSVSREKKESFPLTVTSAQKNPTAFYLCASSIQGGTDTQYFGPGTRLTVL.

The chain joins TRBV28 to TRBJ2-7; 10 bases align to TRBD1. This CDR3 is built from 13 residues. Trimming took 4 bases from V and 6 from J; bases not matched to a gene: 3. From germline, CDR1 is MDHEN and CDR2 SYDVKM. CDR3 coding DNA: TGTGCCAGCAGTTGGACAGGGGGAGGCGAGCAGTACTTC. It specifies CASSWTGGGEQYF.

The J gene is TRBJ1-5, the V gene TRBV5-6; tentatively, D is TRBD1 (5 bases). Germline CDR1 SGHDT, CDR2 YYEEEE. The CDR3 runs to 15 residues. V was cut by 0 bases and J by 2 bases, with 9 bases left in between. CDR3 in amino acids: CASSLAQGGNQPQHF. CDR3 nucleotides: TGTGCCAGCAGCTTGGCACAAGGGGGCAATCAGCCCCAGCATTTT.

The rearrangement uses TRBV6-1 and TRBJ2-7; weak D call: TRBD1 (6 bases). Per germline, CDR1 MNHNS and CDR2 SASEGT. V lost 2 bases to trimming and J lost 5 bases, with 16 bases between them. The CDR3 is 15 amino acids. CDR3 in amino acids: CASSERQGIRNEQYF. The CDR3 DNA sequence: TGTGCCAGCAGTGAAAGGCAGGGGATAAGGAACGAGCAGTACTTC.

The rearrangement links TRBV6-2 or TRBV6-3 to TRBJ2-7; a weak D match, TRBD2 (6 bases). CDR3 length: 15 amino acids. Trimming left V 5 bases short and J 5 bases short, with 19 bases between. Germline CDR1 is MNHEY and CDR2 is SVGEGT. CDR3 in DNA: TGTGCCAGCAGTCACCATCGGCGGGGCCAGGACGAGCAGTACTTC. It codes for CASSHHRRGQDEQYF.

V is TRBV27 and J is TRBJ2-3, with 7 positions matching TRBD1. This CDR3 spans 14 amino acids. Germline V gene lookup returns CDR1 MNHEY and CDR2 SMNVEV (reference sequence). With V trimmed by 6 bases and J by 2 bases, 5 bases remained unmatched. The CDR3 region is CASSDRAHTDTQYF. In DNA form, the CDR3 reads TGTGCCAGCAGCGACAGGGCTCACACAGATACGCAGTATTTT.

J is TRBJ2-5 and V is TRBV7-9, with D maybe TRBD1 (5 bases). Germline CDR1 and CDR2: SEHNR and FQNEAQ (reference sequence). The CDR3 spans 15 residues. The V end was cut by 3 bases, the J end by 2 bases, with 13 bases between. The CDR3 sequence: CASSLGQPGQETQYF. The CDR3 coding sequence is TGTGCCAGCAGCTTGGGGCAACCTGGGCAAGAGACCCAGTACTTC.

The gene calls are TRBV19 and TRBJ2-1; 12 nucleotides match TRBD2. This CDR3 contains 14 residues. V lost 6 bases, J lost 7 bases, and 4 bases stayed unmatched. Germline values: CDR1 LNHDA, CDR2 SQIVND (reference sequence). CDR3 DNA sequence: TGTGCCAGTAGCGGGACTAGCGGGTGGAATGAGCAGTTCTTC. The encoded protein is CASSGTSGWNEQFF.

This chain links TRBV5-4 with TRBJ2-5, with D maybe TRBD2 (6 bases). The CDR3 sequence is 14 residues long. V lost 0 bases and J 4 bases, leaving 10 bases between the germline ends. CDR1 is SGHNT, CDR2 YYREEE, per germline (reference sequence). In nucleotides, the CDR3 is TGTGCCAGCAGCTTGGCGGGGGACTCAGAGACCCAGTACTTC. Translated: CASSLAGDSETQYF.

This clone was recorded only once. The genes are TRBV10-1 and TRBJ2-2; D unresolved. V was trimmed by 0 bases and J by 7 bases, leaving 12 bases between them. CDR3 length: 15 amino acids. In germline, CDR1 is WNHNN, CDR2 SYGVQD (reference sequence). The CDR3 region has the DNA TGCGCCAGCAGTGAGTCATTAATCGCCTACGGGGAGCTGTTTTTT. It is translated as CASSESLIAYGELFF.

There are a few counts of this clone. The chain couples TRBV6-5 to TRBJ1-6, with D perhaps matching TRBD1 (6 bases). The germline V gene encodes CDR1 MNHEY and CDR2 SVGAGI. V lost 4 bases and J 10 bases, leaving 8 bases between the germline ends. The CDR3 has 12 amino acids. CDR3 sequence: CASSLQGSPLHF. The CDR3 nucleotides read TGTGCCAGCAGTTTACAGGGCTCACCCCTCCACTTT.